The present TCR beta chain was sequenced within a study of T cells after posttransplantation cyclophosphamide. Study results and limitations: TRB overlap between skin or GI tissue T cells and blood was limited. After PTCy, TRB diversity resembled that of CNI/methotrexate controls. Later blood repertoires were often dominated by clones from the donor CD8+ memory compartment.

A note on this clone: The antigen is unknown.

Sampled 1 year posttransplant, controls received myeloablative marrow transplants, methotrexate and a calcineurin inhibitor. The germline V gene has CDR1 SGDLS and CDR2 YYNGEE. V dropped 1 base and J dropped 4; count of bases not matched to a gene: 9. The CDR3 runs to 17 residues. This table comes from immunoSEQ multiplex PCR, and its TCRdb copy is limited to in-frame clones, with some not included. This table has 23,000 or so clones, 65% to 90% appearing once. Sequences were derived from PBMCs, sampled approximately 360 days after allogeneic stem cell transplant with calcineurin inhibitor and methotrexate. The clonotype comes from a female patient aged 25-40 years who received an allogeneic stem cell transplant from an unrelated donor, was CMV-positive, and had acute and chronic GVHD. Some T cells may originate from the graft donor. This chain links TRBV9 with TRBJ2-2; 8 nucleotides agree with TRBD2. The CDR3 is CASSVNSGRAVTGELFF. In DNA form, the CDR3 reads TGTGCCAGCAGCGTAAATTCCGGGAGGGCGGTCACCGGGGAGCTGTTTTTT.